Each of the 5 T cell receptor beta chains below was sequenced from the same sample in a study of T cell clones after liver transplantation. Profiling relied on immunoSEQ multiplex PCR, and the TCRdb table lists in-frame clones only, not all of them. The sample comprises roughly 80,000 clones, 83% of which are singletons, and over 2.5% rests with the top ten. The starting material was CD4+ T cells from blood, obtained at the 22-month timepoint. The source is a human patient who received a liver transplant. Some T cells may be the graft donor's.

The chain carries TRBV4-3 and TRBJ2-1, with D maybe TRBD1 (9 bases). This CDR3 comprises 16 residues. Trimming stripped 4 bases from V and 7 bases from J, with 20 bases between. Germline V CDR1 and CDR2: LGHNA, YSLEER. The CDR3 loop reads CASSRGGTGKGNEQFF. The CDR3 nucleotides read TGCGCCAGCAGCCGCGGGGGGACAGGGAAAGGAAATGAGCAGTTCTTC.

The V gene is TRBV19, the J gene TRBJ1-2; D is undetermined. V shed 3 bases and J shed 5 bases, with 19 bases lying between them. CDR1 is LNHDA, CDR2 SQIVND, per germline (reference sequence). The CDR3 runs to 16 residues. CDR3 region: CASSIGGRLKGYGYTF. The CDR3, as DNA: TGTGCCAGTAGTATTGGCGGACGCTTAAAAGGGTATGGCTACACCTTC.

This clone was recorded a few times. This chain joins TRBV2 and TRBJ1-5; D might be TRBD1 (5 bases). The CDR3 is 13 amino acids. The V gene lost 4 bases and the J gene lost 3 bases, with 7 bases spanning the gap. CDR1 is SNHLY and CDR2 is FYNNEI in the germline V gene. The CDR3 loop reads CASSGGSNQPQHF. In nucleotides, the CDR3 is TGTGCCAGCAGTGGGGGCTCCAATCAGCCCCAGCATTTT.

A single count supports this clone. CDR3 nucleotide sequence: TGTGCCAGCAGTCAGGGGCGAGAAAAACTGTTTTTT. It specifies CASSQGREKLFF. The J gene is TRBJ1-4, the V gene TRBV25-1, with D possibly matching TRBD1 (6 bases). The CDR3 is made up of 12 amino acids. The V end was cut by 5 bases, the J end by 8 bases, with 9 bases between. In germline, CDR1 is MGHDK, CDR2 SYGVNS. The complete variable domain, with remaining parts taken from reference TRBV25-1 and TRBJ1-4, reads EADIYQTPRYLVIGTGKKITLECSQTMGHDKMYWYQQDPGMELHLIHYSYGVNSTEKGDLSSESTVSRIRTEHFPLTLESARPSHTSQYLCASSQGREKLFFGSGTQLSVL.

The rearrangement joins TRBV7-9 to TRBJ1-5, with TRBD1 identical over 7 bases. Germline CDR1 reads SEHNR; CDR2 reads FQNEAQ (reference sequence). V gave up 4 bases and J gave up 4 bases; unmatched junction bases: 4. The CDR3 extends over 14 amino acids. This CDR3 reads CASSSQGQNQPQHF. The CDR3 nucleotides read TGTGCCAGCAGCTCTCAGGGACAGAATCAGCCCCAGCATTTT.